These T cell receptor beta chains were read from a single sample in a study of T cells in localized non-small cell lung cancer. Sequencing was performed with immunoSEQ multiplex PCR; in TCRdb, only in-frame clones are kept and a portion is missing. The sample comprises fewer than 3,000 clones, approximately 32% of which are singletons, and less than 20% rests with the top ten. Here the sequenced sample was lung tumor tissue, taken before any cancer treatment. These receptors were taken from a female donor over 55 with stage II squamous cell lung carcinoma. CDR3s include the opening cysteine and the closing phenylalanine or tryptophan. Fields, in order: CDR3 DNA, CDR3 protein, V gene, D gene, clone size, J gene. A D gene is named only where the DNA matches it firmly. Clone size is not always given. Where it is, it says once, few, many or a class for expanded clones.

CDR3nt: TGTGCCAGCAGCCCGAGGGTGTCCTACAATGAGCAGTTCTTC
CDR3aa: CASSPRVSYNEQFF
v_gene: TRBV14
d_gene: .
abundance: .
j_gene: TRBJ2-1

CDR3nt: TGTGCCAGCAGTTGGAGTCGGGCCTACGAGCAGTACTTC
CDR3aa: CASSWSRAYEQYF
v_gene: TRBV2
d_gene: .
abundance: few
j_gene: TRBJ2-7

CDR3nt: TGCGCCAGCAGCCAAGGACCGGGAAAAGAAGGCTACACCTTC
CDR3aa: CASSQGPGKEGYTF
v_gene: TRBV4-1
d_gene: .
abundance: .
j_gene: TRBJ1-2

CDR3nt: TGTGCCAGCAGCCCCCTCGTGGGAGTATGGGCTTTCTTT
CDR3aa: CASSPLVGVWAFF
v_gene: TRBV14
d_gene: .
abundance: once
j_gene: TRBJ1-1

CDR3nt: TGTGCCAGCAGCGCGAGCCAGGGAGGGCCAGATACGCAGTATTTT
CDR3aa: CASSASQGGPDTQYF
v_gene: TRBV9
d_gene: TRBD2
abundance: few
j_gene: TRBJ2-3

CDR3nt: TGTGCCAGTAGGAAGCGGGGACAAGAGACCCAGTACTTC
CDR3aa: CASRKRGQETQYF
v_gene: TRBV19
d_gene: TRBD2
abundance: .
j_gene: TRBJ2-5

CDR3nt: TGTGCCAGCAGCGGAGGGAGGAATGAGCAGTTCTTC
CDR3aa: CASSGGRNEQFF
v_gene: TRBV6-8
d_gene: .
abundance: .
j_gene: TRBJ2-1

CDR3nt: TGCGCCAGCAGTCAGCAGACAGGGTACCTCACCGGGGAGCTGTTTTTT
CDR3aa: CASSQQTGYLTGELFF
v_gene: TRBV4-1
d_gene: TRBD1
abundance: few
j_gene: TRBJ2-2

CDR3nt: .
CDR3aa: CASSTSTRQGKAFF
v_gene: TRBV28
d_gene: .
abundance: .
j_gene: TRBJ1-1

CDR3nt: TGTGCCAGCTCACGGACTAGCGGGGGTGAGGGACATGAGCAGTTCTTC
CDR3aa: CASSRTSGGEGHEQFF
v_gene: TRBV18
d_gene: TRBD2
abundance: .
j_gene: TRBJ2-1

CDR3nt: TGTGCCTGGACCCTCGTCAGGGTCATGAACACTGAAGCTTTCTTT
CDR3aa: CAWTLVRVMNTEAFF
v_gene: TRBV30
d_gene: .
abundance: .
j_gene: TRBJ1-1

CDR3nt: TGTGCCAGTAGTAGGGACAGGGAAAGCGAGCAGTACTTC
CDR3aa: CASSRDRESEQYF
v_gene: TRBV19
d_gene: TRBD1
abundance: .
j_gene: TRBJ2-7

CDR3nt: TGTGCCTGGGCCTTCAGGGTTAACACTGAAGCTTTCTTT
CDR3aa: CAWAFRVNTEAFF
v_gene: TRBV30
d_gene: .
abundance: few
j_gene: TRBJ1-1

CDR3nt: TGTGCCAGCAGTGGGGTTCTTCAGCCCCAGCATTTT
CDR3aa: CASSGVLQPQHF
v_gene: TRBV28
d_gene: .
abundance: few
j_gene: TRBJ1-5

CDR3nt: TGTGCCAGCAGCACAAACAGGGAGGGTAGGACCACTGAAGCTTTCTTT
CDR3aa: CASSTNREGRTTEAFF
v_gene: TRBV9
d_gene: .
abundance: few
j_gene: TRBJ1-1

CDR3nt: TGTGCCAGTAGTATTATCCCTGGTGAAAAACTGTTTTTT
CDR3aa: CASSIIPGEKLFF
v_gene: TRBV19
d_gene: .
abundance: .
j_gene: TRBJ1-4

CDR3nt: TGTGCCAGCAGCCAGGAGGTAGCGGGGGGGCAGACCCAGTACTTC
CDR3aa: CASSQEVAGGQTQYF
v_gene: TRBV11-3
d_gene: TRBD2
abundance: few
j_gene: TRBJ2-5

CDR3nt: TGTGCCTGGAGTCAAGGGCTAACTGAAGCTTTCTTT
CDR3aa: CAWSQGLTEAFF
v_gene: TRBV30
d_gene: .
abundance: .
j_gene: TRBJ1-1